Shown below are 28 T cell receptor beta chains from a single sample sequenced in a study of T cells in women clearing cervical HPV infection (dated by TCRdb to the late 2010s). Libraries came from the immunoSEQ multiplex PCR assay. Not all clones reach the TCRdb copy of this immuneACCESS table, which keeps in-frame sequences only. Checked studies attribute under half of the gap to unresolved V genes and leave the rest unexplained. The table of this sample itemizes over 20,000 clones. Clones ranked in the top ten supply roughly 4% of the sample. The sample taken for sequencing was blood buffy coat. These TCRs come from a woman between 18 and 70 years old with a cervical HPV16 infection that either progressed to CIN3+ or cleared (not recorded which).

With regard to this clone: The read halts 3 residues ahead of the CDR3 end, with the missing end drawn from the germline J gene. The rearrangement joins TRBV7-3 to TRBJ1-6; 8 bases line up with TRBD1. CDR1 is SGHTA and CDR2 is FQGTGA in the germline V gene. This CDR3 contains 17 residues. Germline trimming cut 1 base from V and 6 bases from J; bases unmatched to any gene: 8. CDR3 DNA (partial): TGTGCCAGCAGCTTAAGGGAGGACAGGGCAGGTAATTCACCC. This codes for CASSLREDRAGNSP. The full CDR3 sequence reads CASSLREDRAGNSPLHF.

To note about this clone: The CDR3 goes on 3 residues after the read ends, and that part is filled in from the germline J gene. V gene TRBV5-1 combines with J gene TRBJ2-7; no clear D gene. V was trimmed by 0 bases and J by 2 bases, leaving 9 bases between them. This CDR3 spans 14 amino acids. Germline V gene lookup returns CDR1 SGHRS and CDR2 YFSETQ. This chain's CDR3 is CASSLVPGPYEQYF. The sequenced CDR3 bases are TGCGCCAGCAGCTTGGTTCCAGGTCCCTACGAG.

Notes on this clone: The missing CDR3 end, 3 residues past where the read stops, is filled in from the germline J gene. The chain employs TRBV4-2 and TRBJ2-3; 9 bases fit TRBD2. This CDR3 region has 15 residues. Germline values: CDR1 LGHNA, CDR2 YNFKEQ. The covered CDR3 bases are TGTGCCAGCAGCCAAGAGCGGGGGGGCCAAGAGACG. This encodes CASSQERGGQET. The CDR3, in full, reads CASSQERGGQETQYF.

On this clone itself: Read coverage stops 3 residues before the CDR3 terminus; the germline J gene supplies the remainder. The rearrangement joins TRBV20-1 to TRBJ2-1; 9 positions match TRBD1. V dropped 3 bases and J dropped 3; count of bases not matched to a gene: 3. This CDR3 is 14 amino acids long. CDR1 DFQATT and CDR2 SNEGSKA come from the germline V gene (reference sequence). The CDR3 DNA, read in part, is TGCAGTGCTAGTAGGGACAGGGTCTACAATGAG. Translation: CSASRDRVYNE. The full CDR3 protein is CSASRDRVYNEQFF.

On this clone itself: The read ends 3 residues before the CDR3 terminus; that terminus is restored from the germline J gene. The J gene is TRBJ1-2, the V gene TRBV5-4, with D perhaps matching TRBD1 (6 bases). CDR1 is SGHNT, CDR2 YYREEE, per germline (reference sequence). With 1 base removed from V and 5 bases from J, the gap between germline ends came to 15 bases. This CDR3 has 15 amino acids. CDR3 residues: CASSLSQGLSYGYTF. The CDR3 bases that were read are TGTGCCAGCAGCTTGTCACAGGGTCTTAGTTATGGC.

To note about this clone: Read sequence stops 3 residues before the CDR3 end, and the germline J gene provides the missing end. The chain couples TRBV9 to TRBJ1-2; 9 bases line up with TRBD1. From germline, CDR1 is SGDLS and CDR2 YYNGEE. This CDR3 contains 20 residues. V trimming: 3 bases; J trimming: 5 bases; junction bases outside the gene matches: 23. The sequenced CDR3 bases are TGTGCCAGCAGCGCCACGAAAGAAGACAGGGGGATCGGTGAACCTTATGGC. Translating gives CASSATKEDRGIGEPYG. The whole CDR3 sequence reads CASSATKEDRGIGEPYGYTF.

On this clone itself: From the germline J gene comes the end of the CDR3, since the read stops 3 residues before it. The chain links TRBV20-1 to TRBJ2-7, with 8 bases fitting TRBD1. Germline V gene lookup returns CDR1 DFQATT and CDR2 SNEGSKA (reference sequence). The CDR3 is 12 amino acids. V gave up 6 bases and J gave up 5 bases; unmatched junction bases: 6. The DNA read from the CDR3 is TGCAGTGCCACGGACAGGGCCGACGAG. This sequence encodes CSATDRADE. The CDR3 in its entirety is CSATDRADEQYF.

Concerning this clone: Coverage ceases 3 residues before the CDR3 finishes, and the germline J gene fills in the end. This rearrangement joins TRBV7-9 to TRBJ1-5; 9 bases fit TRBD1. The CDR3 runs to 15 residues. V was pared by 1 base and J by 7 bases, with 5 bases of the junction left unmatched. CDR1 and CDR2 from the germline V gene are SEHNR and FQNEAQ (reference sequence). Incomplete CDR3 DNA: TGTGCCAGCAGCTTAGATGGACAGGGGACCCAGCCC. Translated: CASSLDGQGTQP. The full CDR3 sequence reads CASSLDGQGTQPQHF.

Comments on this clone: Read sequence stops 3 residues before the CDR3 end, and the germline J gene provides the missing end. The chain couples TRBV12-3 or TRBV12-4 to TRBJ2-3, with 8 bases matching TRBD2. Trimming took 3 bases from V and 1 from J; bases not matched to a gene: 3. This CDR3 region has 15 residues. The CDR3 sequence is CASSFGSGGTDTQYF. The sequenced part of the CDR3 DNA is TGTGCCAGCAGTTTTGGTAGCGGGGGCACAGATACG.

Notes on this clone: Read coverage stops 3 residues before the CDR3 terminus; the germline J gene supplies the remainder. The rearrangement joins TRBV5-6 to TRBJ1-2; D is ambiguous. Trimming shortened V by 6 bases and J by 1 base, and 10 bases separated the two germline ends. Germline CDR1 and CDR2: SGHDT and YYEEEE. The length of the CDR3 is 13 residues. The CDR3 DNA, read in part, is TGTGCCAGCAACCTGGACTATAACTATGGC. Protein sequence: CASNLDYNYG. The entire CDR3 is CASNLDYNYGYTF.

About this clone: The read stops 3 residues short of the end of the CDR3; the missing end is completed from the germline J gene. The V gene is TRBV5-1, the J gene TRBJ1-2, with 8 bases fitting TRBD1. CDR3 length: 15 residues. Germline V gene data show CDR1 as SGHRS and CDR2 as YFSETQ. J gave up 0 bases and V 2 bases, and 3 bases lay outside the gene matches. CDR3 loop: CASSFTQGANYGYTF. CDR3 bases read: TGCGCCAGCAGCTTCACACAGGGGGCTAACTATGGC.

On this clone: The observed sequence ends 3 residues before the CDR3 terminus, with the missing tail filled in from the germline J gene. This chain links TRBV12-5 with TRBJ1-1; 8 bases agree with TRBD1. Germline V CDR1 and CDR2: LGHNT, FRNRAP. There are 15 residues in the CDR3. Germline trimming cut 7 bases from V and 6 bases from J; bases unmatched to any gene: 13. CDR3 sequence: CASAHTPGQGPEAFF. Partial CDR3 DNA: TGTGCTAGTGCCCATACCCCTGGACAGGGCCCTGAA.

Points on this clone: The DNA ends 3 residues before the CDR3 does, and the rest of the CDR3 is filled in from the germline J gene. This chain joins TRBV4-1 and TRBJ2-7; D remains unclear. Germline lookup yields CDR1 MGHRA and CDR2 YSYEKL. Trimming cost V 0 bases and J 2 bases, with 11 bases left between them. The CDR3 loop spans 15 amino acids. The CDR3 protein is CASSQDSSRPYEQYF. The DNA read from the CDR3 is TGCGCCAGCAGCCAAGACAGCAGCAGGCCCTACGAG.

As for this clone: The CDR3 is cut off 3 residues early in the read; its end comes from the germline J gene. The V gene is TRBV19, the J gene TRBJ1-1, with a tentative D call TRBD1 (5 bases). Germline V gene sequence: CDR1 LNHDA, CDR2 SQIVND (reference sequence). V lost 1 base and J lost 4, with 13 bases in between. The CDR3 length is 15 residues. The CDR3 reads CASSIVGGEGTEAFF. The covered CDR3 bases are TGTGCCAGTAGTATAGTGGGGGGGGAGGGCACTGAA.

This clone shows up as medium-sized by frequency. The CDR3 end falls 3 residues outside the read, so it is completed with the germline J gene. The V gene is TRBV7-9, the J gene TRBJ1-5, with 9 bases lining up with TRBD1. Germline trimming cut 8 bases from V and 4 bases from J; bases unmatched to any gene: 0. The CDR3 covers 12 residues. Germline CDR1 SEHNR, CDR2 FQNEAQ (reference sequence). The CDR3 bases that were read are TGTGCCAGCGGGACAGGGAATCAGCCC. It codes for CASGTGNQP. The CDR3 reads in full as CASGTGNQPQHF.

About this clone: Sequencing ends 3 residues short of the CDR3 end; the germline J gene provides the rest. The chain is built from TRBV5-1 and TRBJ2-7, with D hard to call. V was cut by 7 bases and J by 3 bases, with 11 bases left in between. CDR3 size: 12 residues. CDR1 is SGHRS, CDR2 YFSETQ, per germline. The CDR3 region is CASHDTVYEQYF. The CDR3 DNA, read in part, is TGCGCCAGCCATGACACCGTCTACGAG.

Of note for this clone: Read data end 3 residues before the CDR3 end; the end is taken from the germline J gene. V usage is TRBV20-1 and J usage is TRBJ1-2, with D unclear. The CDR3 runs to 10 residues. CDR1 DFQATT and CDR2 SNEGSKA come from the germline V gene (reference sequence). The covered CDR3 bases are TGCAGTGCGGCCTCTTCGCGC. Its translation: CSAASSR. The full CDR3 protein is CSAASSRYTF.

This clone registers medium-sized (0.01 to 0.1%) by frequency. The CDR3 end is not reached by the read, which stops 3 residues before it; the germline J gene fills it in. The rearrangement uses TRBV15 and TRBJ2-3; D is possibly TRBD2 (5 bases). Trimming took 4 bases from V and 6 from J, leaving 17 bases between them. This CDR3 region has 15 residues. CDR1 is LNHNV and CDR2 is YYDKDF in the germline V gene (reference sequence). The sequenced part of the CDR3 DNA is TGTGCCACCAGCAACCCTGGACTGCCCGGGGATACG. Translating it yields CATSNPGLPGDT. The whole CDR3 is CATSNPGLPGDTQYF. Filled out from reference TRBV15 and TRBJ2-3, the complete variable domain reads DAMVIQNPRYQVTQFGKPVTLSCSQTLNHNVMYWYQQKSSQAPKLLFHYYDKDFNNEADTPDNFQSRRPNTSFCFLDIRSPGLGDTAMYLCATSNPGLPGDTQYFGPGTRLTVL.

Comments on this clone: The CDR3 is cut off 3 residues early in the read; its end comes from the germline J gene. The chain uses TRBV6-2 or TRBV6-3 and TRBJ2-5, with D possibly being TRBD2 (5 bases). V lost 2 bases, J lost 3 bases, and 10 bases lay in between. The CDR3 consists of 14 residues. Germline assignment: CDR1 MNHEY and CDR2 SVGEGT. The part of the CDR3 DNA that was read is TGTGCCAGCAGTTACATATCCGGGGAAGAGACC. As protein: CASSYISGEET. The whole CDR3 sequence reads CASSYISGEETQYF.

Points on this clone: The CDR3 goes on 3 residues after the read ends, and that part is filled in from the germline J gene. The chain recombines TRBV20-1 with TRBJ2-6, with D unclear. The CDR3 length is 16 residues. Per the germline V gene, CDR1 is DFQATT and CDR2 is SNEGSKA (reference sequence). V dropped 3 bases and J dropped 4 bases, with 16 bases sitting between them. CDR3: CSASLTRQRGANVLTF. The CDR3 DNA, read in part, is TGCAGTGCTAGCCTCACACGTCAGAGAGGGGCCAACGTC.

Remarks on this clone: Read sequence stops 3 residues before the CDR3 end, and the germline J gene provides the missing end. This chain links TRBV7-6 with TRBJ2-7; 7 bases are a match to TRBD1. The CDR3 extends over 17 amino acids. The trim removed 1 base at V and 3 bases at J, leaving 12 bases unmatched. Germline assignment: CDR1 SGHVS and CDR2 FNYEAQ. CDR3 amino acids: CASSLVRVGQTFYEQYF. The CDR3 bases that were read are TGTGCCAGCAGCTTAGTTCGTGTGGGACAGACCTTCTACGAG.

Worth noting for this clone: The CDR3 end lies 3 residues beyond the end of the read and is filled in from the germline J gene. V is TRBV4-2 and J is TRBJ2-6, with TRBD1 matching over 8 bases. The CDR3 spans 18 residues. Germline lookup yields CDR1 LGHNA and CDR2 YNFKEQ. Trimming at V came to 0 bases and at J to 9 bases, leaving 13 bases not matched to a gene. The covered CDR3 bases are TGTGCCAGCAGCCAAGATGCAGTCAGGGGGCAGATTGGCAACGTC. Translating gives CASSQDAVRGQIGNV. The whole CDR3 protein is CASSQDAVRGQIGNVLTF.

Details on this clone: From the germline J gene comes the end of the CDR3, since the read stops 3 residues before it. The V and J genes are TRBV5-4 and TRBJ1-1, with 11 bases identical to TRBD1. In germline, CDR1 is SGHNT, CDR2 YYREEE (reference sequence). The ends lost 3 bases at V and 4 bases at J; junction bases unmatched: 5. This CDR3 region has 15 residues. CDR3 residues: CASSWDRGYSTEAFF. The part of the CDR3 DNA that was read is TGTGCCAGCAGCTGGGACAGGGGGTATAGCACTGAA.

Regarding this clone: The CDR3 goes on 3 residues after the read ends, and that part is filled in from the germline J gene. V usage is TRBV20-1 and J usage is TRBJ1-3; perhaps TRBD1 as D (5 bases). Germline CDR1 DFQATT, CDR2 SNEGSKA (reference sequence). The V and J ends lost 7 bases and 0 bases respectively, with 10 bases between them. This CDR3 has 13 residues. The CDR3 DNA, read in part, is TGCAGTGTCCCCAGGGCCTCTGGAAACACC. Protein sequence: CSVPRASGNT. The whole CDR3 reads CSVPRASGNTIYF.

Notes on this clone: Coverage ceases 3 residues before the CDR3 finishes, and the germline J gene fills in the end. The rearrangement uses TRBV11-2 and TRBJ2-7, with 8 bases identical to TRBD2. Germline values: CDR1 SGHAT, CDR2 FQNNGV. The CDR3 extends over 14 amino acids. Trimming at V came to 5 bases and at J to 2 bases, leaving 5 bases not matched to a gene. The part of the CDR3 DNA that was read is TGTGCCAGCAGCCCGTCCGGGGGGGCCTACGAG. Encoded protein: CASSPSGGAYE. The full CDR3 sequence reads CASSPSGGAYEQYF.

In regard to this clone: The read ends 3 residues shy of where the CDR3 ends; the end is completed using the germline J gene. This chain links TRBV6-1 with TRBJ2-5; D remains unclear. This CDR3 spans 15 amino acids. Germline V gives CDR1 MNHNS, CDR2 SASEGT. V lost 1 base and J lost 4, with 13 bases in between. The CDR3 spells CASSEVWASPETQYF. CDR3 DNA, as far as it was read: TGTGCCAGCAGTGAAGTTTGGGCCTCACCAGAGACC.

In regard to this clone: Sequencing ends 3 residues short of the CDR3 end; the germline J gene provides the rest. V and J are TRBV19 and TRBJ2-1; D perhaps matches TRBD1 (6 bases). The germline V gene encodes CDR1 LNHDA and CDR2 SQIVND (reference sequence). V was pared by 8 bases and J by 8 bases, with 19 bases between. This CDR3 is built from 14 residues. The CDR3 bases that were read are TGTGCCAGTCTTGGGGGCCGGACTTGGGATGAG. Its protein is CASLGGRTWDE. The whole CDR3 sequence reads CASLGGRTWDEQFF. The full variable domain, its missing parts supplied by reference TRBV19 and TRBJ2-1, is DGGITQSPKYLFRKEGQNVTLSCEQNLNHDAMYWYRQDPGQGLRLIYYSQIVNDFQKGDIAEGYSVSREKKESFPLTVTSAQKNPTAFYLCASLGGRTWDEQFFGPGTRLTVL.

About this clone: Read data end 3 residues before the CDR3 end; the end is taken from the germline J gene. The chain links TRBV5-5 to TRBJ1-2, with a weak D call TRBD1 (6 bases). Germline CDR1 SGHKS, CDR2 YYEKEE (reference sequence). Trimming removed 4 bases from V and 2 bases from J, with 9 bases in between. This CDR3 has 13 amino acids. The CDR3 protein is CASSPGTNYGYTF. Incomplete CDR3 DNA: TGTGCCAGCAGCCCGGGGACAAACTATGGC.